This entry describes one TCR beta chain. The antigen remains unidentified. The data were obtained in a study of shared clonotypes between healthy human individuals. Study-wide results and limits: Inspection by rarefaction showed sorted-subset sequencing to be incomplete despite large depth. Only blood was sampled, and tissue TCR repertoires likely differ from blood ones.

TCRdb keeps only in-frame clones here, not all; method: immunoSEQ multiplex PCR. Among about 1.1 million clones listed, approximately 75% were seen once. V lost 6 bases and J 5 bases, leaving 23 bases between the germline ends. CDR1 is SGHVS, CDR2 FNYEAQ, per germline. This CDR3 has 16 amino acids. Sequencing input: memory CD4+ T cells from PBMCs. Subset given: CD45RA-negative fraction. The receptor's source is a man between 18 and 29 years old in good health. Some clones in this sample may be carry-over from other donors' samples. The gene calls are TRBV7-6 and TRBJ2-7; D may be TRBD1 or TRBD2 (5 bases each). CDR3 nucleotide sequence: TGTGCCAGCAGTTTCAATCCCGGGACGGTAAGGAACGAGCAGTACTTC. Its translation is CASSFNPGTVRNEQYF.